This is a list of T cell receptor beta chains from one sample in a study of blood T cells in healthy people across ages. MiXCR was run by TCRdb on the 5' RACE reads, yielding one entry per CDR3 protein. The repertoire has approximately 1.5 million distinct CDR3 sequences, about 32% of them found once; the top ten carry about 11%. The material sequenced was blood. These receptors all come from a woman in her twenties or thirties in good health. The CDR3 runs from the conserved cysteine through the conserved F or W. A D gene is named only where the DNA matches it firmly. Clone size is not always given. Where it is, it says once, few, many or a class for expanded clones.

clone size | J gene | D gene | V gene | CDR3 DNA | CDR3 protein
few | TRBJ2-3 | TRBD1 | TRBV12-3/TRBV12-4 | TGTGCCAGCAGCAATGGACAGGTTAACACAGATACGCAGTATTTT | CASSNGQVNTDTQYF
few | TRBJ2-5 | TRBD1 | TRBV20-1 | TGCAGTGCTAGTTTGACAGGGGGCAGGGAGACCCAGTACTTC | CSASLTGGRETQYF
few | TRBJ2-5 | TRBD2 | TRBV7-7 | TGTGCCAGCACCCTGGGGTTAGCGGGACAAGAGACCCAGTACTTC | CASTLGLAGQETQYF
many | TRBJ2-1 | TRBD2 | TRBV20-1 | TGCAGAGGGGTAGGACTAGGGGTCGATGAGCAGTTCTTC | CRGVGLGVDEQFF
few | TRBJ1-4 | NA | TRBV7-9 | TGTGCCAGCAGAGGGGTTCGGGAAAAACTGTTTTTT | CASRGVREKLFF
NA | TRBJ2-5 | NA | TRBV30 | TGTGCCTGGAGTAGGGAACAGGGCTTAAGTGAGACCCAGTACTTC | CAWSREQGLSETQYF
few | TRBJ1-1 | NA | TRBV4-1 | TGCGCCAGCAGCCTGGTTTGGAGGAACACTGAAGCTTTCTTT | CASSLVWRNTEAFF
NA | TRBJ1-1 | NA | TRBV27 | TGTGCCAGCAGTTTATTATGGGGGACTGAAGCTTTCTTT | CASSLLWGTEAFF
few | TRBJ2-3 | TRBD2 | TRBV27 | TGTGCCAGCAGTTCATGGACTAGCCCCGATACGCAGTATTTT | CASSSWTSPDTQYF
NA | TRBJ1-4 | NA | TRBV2 | TGTGCCAGCATTGGGAGGGGTGAAAAGCTGTTTTTT | CASIGRGEKLFF
NA | TRBJ1-2 | NA | TRBV28 | TGTGCCAGCAGCTCCCCGGGAGGAGGGCCCGATGGCTACACCTTC | CASSSPGGGPDGYTF
NA | TRBJ1-5 | TRBD1 | TRBV28 | TGTGCCAGCAGTTTATTTACAGGGGTCCAGCCCCAGCATTTT | CASSLFTGVQPQHF
NA | TRBJ2-3 | NA | TRBV20-1 | TGCAGTGCACCGACCCTAAGCACAGATACGCAGTATTTT | CSAPTLSTDTQYF
many | TRBJ2-7 | NA | TRBV7-9 | TGTGCCAGCAGCTTACCGGGGAACAGGGCATACGAGCAGTACTTC | CASSLPGNRAYEQYF
once | TRBJ1-1 | TRBD1 | TRBV30 | TGTGCCGGGGACAGGGTTTGGAACACTGAAGCTTTCTTT | CAGDRVWNTEAFF
few | TRBJ2-5 | TRBD1 | TRBV6-1 | TGTGCCAGCAGCGCCCGGGACAGGGAGTACCAAGAGACCCAGTACTTC | CASSARDREYQETQYF
few | TRBJ1-4 | NA | TRBV7-2 | TGTGCCAGCAGCGGAAGGGTTATGACTAATGAAAAACTGTTTTTT | CASSGRVMTNEKLFF
NA | TRBJ2-3 | NA | TRBV20-1 | TGCAGTGCTAGACCGACGAATTGGGGCACAGATACGCAGTATTTT | CSARPTNWGTDTQYF
NA | TRBJ1-4 | NA | TRBV2 | TGTGCCAGCAGCCTCCGGGGCCCGGTTCGGGTTAATGAAAAACTGTTTTTT | CASSLRGPVRVNEKLFF
NA | TRBJ1-6 | TRBD1 | TRBV5-1 | TGCGCCAGCAGCGGGGACAGGGGCCCTGGGTCCTATAATTCACCCCTCCACTTT | CASSGDRGPGSYNSPLHF